This T cell receptor beta chain stems from a study of CD8+CD57+ T cells in acquired aplastic anemia. Looking at the study overall: Sorted CD4+ and CD8+ cells gave an average of approximately 3.1 ug of DNA. There were roughly 11 million reads, on average, for CD4+ cells from healthy donors. Study-level findings and limits: Researchers report that 25 to 35 CD8+ CDR3 sequences appeared in both patients and controls.

About this clonotype itself: Its specificity is not known.

CDR1 is DFQATT, CDR2 SNEGSKA, per germline (reference sequence). Trimming took 1 base from V and 0 from J, leaving 7 bases between them. The CDR3 has 15 amino acids. Researchers used genomic DNA as the template to profile TCR beta VDJ and CDR3. MiXCR, run by TCRdb on the reads, gives a single entry per CDR3 protein. The table lists about 190,000 distinct CDR3 sequences, about 53% of them singletons, with approximately 16% in the top ten. Sequenced material: sorted CD4+, CD8+, or CD8+CD57+ T cells (not recorded which) from PBMCs. This clonotype originated in a human donor in good health, serving as a control. The genes are TRBV20-1 and TRBJ1-6, with D maybe TRBD1 (5 bases). The CDR3 is CSARAGSSYNSPLHF. The DNA for the CDR3 is TGCAGTGCTAGAGCAGGGAGCTCCTATAATTCACCCCTCCACTTT.